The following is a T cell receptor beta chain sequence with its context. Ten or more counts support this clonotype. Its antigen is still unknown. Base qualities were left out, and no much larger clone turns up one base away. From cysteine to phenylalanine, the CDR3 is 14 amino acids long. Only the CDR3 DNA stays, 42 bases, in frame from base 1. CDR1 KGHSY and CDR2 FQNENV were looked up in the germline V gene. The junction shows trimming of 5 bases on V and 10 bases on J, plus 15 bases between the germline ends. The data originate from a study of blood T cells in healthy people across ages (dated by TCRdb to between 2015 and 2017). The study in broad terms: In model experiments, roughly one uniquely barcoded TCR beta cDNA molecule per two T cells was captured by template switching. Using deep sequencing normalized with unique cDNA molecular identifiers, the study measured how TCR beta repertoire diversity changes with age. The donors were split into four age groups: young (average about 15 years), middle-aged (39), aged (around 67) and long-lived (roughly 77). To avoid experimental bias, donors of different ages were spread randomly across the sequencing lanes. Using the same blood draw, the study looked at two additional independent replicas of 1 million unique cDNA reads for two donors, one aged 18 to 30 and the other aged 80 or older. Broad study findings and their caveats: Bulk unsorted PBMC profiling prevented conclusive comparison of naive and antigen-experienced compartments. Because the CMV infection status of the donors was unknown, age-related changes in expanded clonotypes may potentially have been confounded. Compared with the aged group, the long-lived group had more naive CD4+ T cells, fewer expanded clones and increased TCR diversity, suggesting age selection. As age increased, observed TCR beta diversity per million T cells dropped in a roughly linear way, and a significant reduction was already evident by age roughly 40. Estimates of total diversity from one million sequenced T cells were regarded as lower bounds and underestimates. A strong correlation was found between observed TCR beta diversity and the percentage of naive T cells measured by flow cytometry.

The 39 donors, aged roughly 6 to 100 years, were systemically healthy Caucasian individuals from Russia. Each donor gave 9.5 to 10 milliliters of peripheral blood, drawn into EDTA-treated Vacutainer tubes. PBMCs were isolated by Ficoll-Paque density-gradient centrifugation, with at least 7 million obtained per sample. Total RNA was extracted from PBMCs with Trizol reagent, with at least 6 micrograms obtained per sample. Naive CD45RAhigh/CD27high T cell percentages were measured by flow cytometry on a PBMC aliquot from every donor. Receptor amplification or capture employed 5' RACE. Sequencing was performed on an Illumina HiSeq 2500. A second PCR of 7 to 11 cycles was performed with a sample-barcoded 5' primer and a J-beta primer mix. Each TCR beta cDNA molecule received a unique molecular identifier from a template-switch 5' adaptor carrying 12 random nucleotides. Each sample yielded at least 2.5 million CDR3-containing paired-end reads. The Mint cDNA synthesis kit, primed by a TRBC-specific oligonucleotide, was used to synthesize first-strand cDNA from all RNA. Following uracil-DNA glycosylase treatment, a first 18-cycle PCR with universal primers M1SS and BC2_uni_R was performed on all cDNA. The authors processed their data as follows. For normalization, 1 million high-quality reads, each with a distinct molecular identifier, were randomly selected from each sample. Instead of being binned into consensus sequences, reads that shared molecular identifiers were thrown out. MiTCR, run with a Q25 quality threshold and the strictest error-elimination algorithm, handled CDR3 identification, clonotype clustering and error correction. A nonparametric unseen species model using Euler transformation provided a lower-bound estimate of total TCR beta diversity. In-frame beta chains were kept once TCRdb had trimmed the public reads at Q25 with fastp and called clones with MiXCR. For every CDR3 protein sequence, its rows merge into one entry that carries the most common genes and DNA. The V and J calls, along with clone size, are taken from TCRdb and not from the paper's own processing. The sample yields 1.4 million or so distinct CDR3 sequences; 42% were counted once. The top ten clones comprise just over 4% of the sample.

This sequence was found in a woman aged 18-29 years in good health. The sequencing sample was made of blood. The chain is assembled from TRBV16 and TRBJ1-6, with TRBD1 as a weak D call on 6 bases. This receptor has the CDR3 CASSFDRLESPLHF. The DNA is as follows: TGTGCCAGCAGCTTTGACAGGTTAGAGTCACCCCTCCACTTT.